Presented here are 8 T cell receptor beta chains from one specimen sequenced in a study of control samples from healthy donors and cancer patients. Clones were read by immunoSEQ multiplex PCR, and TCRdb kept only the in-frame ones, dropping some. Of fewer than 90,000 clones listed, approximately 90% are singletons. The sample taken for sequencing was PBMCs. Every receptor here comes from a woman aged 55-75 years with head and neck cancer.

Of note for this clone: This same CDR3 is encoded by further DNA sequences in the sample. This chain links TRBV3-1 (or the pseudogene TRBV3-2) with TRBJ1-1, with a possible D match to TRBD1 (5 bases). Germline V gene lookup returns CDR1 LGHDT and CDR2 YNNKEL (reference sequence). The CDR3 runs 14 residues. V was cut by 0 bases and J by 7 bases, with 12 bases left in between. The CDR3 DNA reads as TGTGCCAGCAGCCAAGATTCCCACGGGGGTGAAGCTTTCTTT. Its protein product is CASSQDSHGGEAFF.

CDR3 loop: CATSTPPASRNEQYF. CDR3 bases: TGTGCCACCAGCACTCCCCCGGCTAGCCGAAACGAGCAGTACTTC. This chain uses TRBV15 with TRBJ2-7; D perhaps matches TRBD2 (5 bases). Germline values: CDR1 LNHNV, CDR2 YYDKDF (reference sequence). The V and J ends lost 4 bases and 5 bases respectively, with 18 bases between them. The CDR3 covers 15 residues.

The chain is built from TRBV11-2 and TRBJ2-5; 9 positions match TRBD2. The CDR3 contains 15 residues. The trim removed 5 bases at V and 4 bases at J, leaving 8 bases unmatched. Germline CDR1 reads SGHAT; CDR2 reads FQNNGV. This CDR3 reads CASSPVAGVRETQYF. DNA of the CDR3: TGTGCCAGCAGCCCGGTAGCGGGAGTAAGAGAGACCCAGTACTTC.

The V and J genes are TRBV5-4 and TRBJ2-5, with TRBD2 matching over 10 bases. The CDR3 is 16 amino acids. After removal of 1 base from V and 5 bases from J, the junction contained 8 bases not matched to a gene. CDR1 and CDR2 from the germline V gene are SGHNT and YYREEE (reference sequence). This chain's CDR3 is CASSLSSGRAWETQYF. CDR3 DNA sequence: TGTGCCAGCAGCTTGAGCAGCGGGAGGGCCTGGGAGACCCAGTACTTC.

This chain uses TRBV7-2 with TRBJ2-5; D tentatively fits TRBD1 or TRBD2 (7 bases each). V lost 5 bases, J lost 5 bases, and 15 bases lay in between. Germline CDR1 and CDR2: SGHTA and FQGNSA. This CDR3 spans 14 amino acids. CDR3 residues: CASSPGGAGETQYF. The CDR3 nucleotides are TGTGCCAGCAGCCCAGGGGGGGCGGGGGAGACCCAGTACTTC. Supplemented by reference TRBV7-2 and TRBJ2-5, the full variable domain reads GAGVSQSPSNKVTEKGKDVELRCDPISGHTALYWYRQSLGQGLEFLIYFQGNSAPDKSGLPSDRFSAERTGGSVSTLTIQRTQQEDSAVYLCASSPGGAGETQYFGPGTRLLVL.

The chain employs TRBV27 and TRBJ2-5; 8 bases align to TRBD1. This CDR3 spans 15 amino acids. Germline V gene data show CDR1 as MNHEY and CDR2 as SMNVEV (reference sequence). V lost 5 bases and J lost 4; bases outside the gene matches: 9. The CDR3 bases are TGTGCCAGCAGTACCGGGACAGGAGAGGTAGAGACCCAGTACTTC. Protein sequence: CASSTGTGEVETQYF.

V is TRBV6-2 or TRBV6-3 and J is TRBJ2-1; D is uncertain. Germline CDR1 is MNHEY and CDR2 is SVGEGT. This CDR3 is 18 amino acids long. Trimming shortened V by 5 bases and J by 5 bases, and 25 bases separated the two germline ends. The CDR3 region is CASSDPSTLESLDNEQFF. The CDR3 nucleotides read TGTGCCAGCAGTGACCCATCTACTCTAGAGTCCCTTGACAATGAGCAGTTCTTC.

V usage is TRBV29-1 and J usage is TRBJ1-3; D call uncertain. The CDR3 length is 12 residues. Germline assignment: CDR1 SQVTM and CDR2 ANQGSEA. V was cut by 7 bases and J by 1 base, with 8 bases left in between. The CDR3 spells CSATESGNTIYF. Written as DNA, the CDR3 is TGCAGCGCTACGGAGTCTGGAAACACCATATATTTT.